The source of this T cell receptor (beta chain) is a study of T cell responses to AZD1222 COVID-19 vaccine. Sequencing was performed with immunoSEQ multiplex PCR; in TCRdb, only in-frame clones are kept and a portion is missing. The table includes about 140,000 clones, about 90% detected once. Between the trimmed V and J ends, which lost 8 bases and 3 bases, there was a span of 1 base. CDR1 and CDR2 (germline): SNHLY, FYNNEI. CDR3 size: 10 residues. In its sample, this clone was seen once. Its antigen remains unknown. General study points: Increases in Spike-specific TCR breadth and depth were seen after two AZD1222 doses. Reportedly, nearly half the spike-specific TCRs target unmutated variant regions.

The clonotype was recovered from an adult who received the AZD1222 COVID-19 vaccine. The V call is TRBV2, the J call TRBJ1-4; D call uncertain. The source material was peripheral blood, sampled 28 days after the second AZD1222 dose. The DNA for the CDR3 is TGTGCCAGCGCTAATGAAAAACTGTTTTTT. Residues: CASANEKLFF.